This entry lists 22 T cell receptor beta chains sequenced from one sample in a study of cytomegalovirus exposure and HLA in healthy donors. The PCR had 60 Vbeta and 13 Jbeta primers. Assay: immunoSEQ multiplex PCR; the TCRdb copy retains only in-frame clones and omits some. This sample has 50,000 to 65,000 clones, with approximately 71% found just once. Sample: PBMCs. The receptors stem from a woman aged 40 to 50 in good health and CMV-seropositive.

This clone was seen a handful of times. The chain couples TRBV5-1 to TRBJ1-1; D uncertain. Per the germline V gene, CDR1 is SGHRS and CDR2 is YFSETQ. The V end was cut by 5 bases, the J end by 4 bases, with 9 bases between. This CDR3 contains 12 residues. CDR3 protein: CASRPEGTEAFF. The CDR3 DNA reads as TGCGCCAGCAGACCAGAGGGCACTGAAGCTTTCTTT.

V and J are TRBV30 and TRBJ1-5, with TRBD1 matching over 10 bases. Germline values: CDR1 GTSNPN, CDR2 SVGIG (reference sequence). J was trimmed by 6 bases and V by 2 bases; bases with no gene match: 7. CDR3 length: 15 residues. Written as DNA, the CDR3 is TGTGCCTGGAGTAAAGGACAGGGGGTAAGTCAGCCCCAGCATTTT. This codes for CAWSKGQGVSQPQHF.

There are a few counts of this clone. The V gene is TRBV5-1, the J gene TRBJ1-3; no firm D call. The CDR3 is 16 residues long. The V end was cut by 0 bases, the J end by 0 bases, with 10 bases between. The V gene's germline CDR1 is SGHRS and CDR2 YFSETQ. The CDR3 here is CASSLGQDISGNTIYF. The CDR3 bases are TGCGCCAGCAGCTTGGGGCAGGATATCTCTGGAAACACCATATATTTT.

This chain links TRBV5-1 with TRBJ2-2; no clear D. Looked up from germline, CDR1 is SGHRS and CDR2 is YFSETQ. With 0 bases removed from V and 0 bases from J, the gap between germline ends came to 6 bases. CDR3 length: 15 amino acids. CDR3 protein: CASSLDPTNTGELFF. The CDR3 DNA follows: TGCGCCAGCAGCTTGGATCCAACGAACACCGGGGAGCTGTTTTTT. Together with reference TRBV5-1 and TRBJ2-2, the CDR3 gives the full variable domain: KAGVTQTPRYLIKTRGQQVTLSCSPISGHRSVSWYQQTPGQGLQFLFEYFSETQRNKGNFPGRFSGRQFSNSRSEMNVSTLELGDSALYLCASSLDPTNTGELFFGEGSRLTVL.

The rearrangement links TRBV18 to TRBJ2-7; the match to TRBD1 covers 9 bases. The CDR3 is 16 residues long. CDR1 is KGHSH and CDR2 is LQKENI in the germline V gene. Germline trimming cut 6 bases from V and 1 base from J; bases unmatched to any gene: 10. CDR3 sequence (DNA): TGTGCCAGCTCCAACAATCCGGGACAGGGATCCTACGAGCAGTACTTC. Its protein is CASSNNPGQGSYEQYF.

The V and J genes are TRBV2 and TRBJ1-2, with D hard to call. The CDR3 loop spans 11 amino acids. V was pared by 7 bases and J by 5 bases, with 8 bases between. CDR1 and CDR2 from the germline V gene are SNHLY and FYNNEI. This CDR3 reads CASTVAYGYTF. The CDR3 DNA sequence: TGTGCCAGCACCGTGGCATATGGCTACACCTTC.

Comment on this clone: A read error may account for a junction end that differs from germline. The chain uses TRBV7-9 and TRBJ1-1; no clear D. CDR3 length: 15 amino acids. Looked up from germline, CDR1 is SEHNR and CDR2 is FQNEAQ (reference sequence). The CDR3 loop reads CSSSPTALMNTEAFF. The CDR3 DNA reads TGTTCCAGCAGCCCAACAGCTCTAATGAACACTGAAGCTTTCTTT.

The count of this clone is one. The chain combines TRBV27 with TRBJ2-7; 9 bases agree with TRBD1. The CDR3 contains 15 residues. V dropped 6 bases and J dropped 1; count of bases not matched to a gene: 7. Germline-derived CDR1 and CDR2 are MNHEY and SMNVEV (reference sequence). CDR3 protein: CASRYTGTGSYEQYF. CDR3 nucleotides: TGTGCCAGCAGGTATACCGGGACAGGGTCCTACGAGCAGTACTTC.

The V call is TRBV14, the J call TRBJ1-1; D remains unclear. Trimming pared 4 bases from V and 1 base from J, leaving 7 bases between. This CDR3 is built from 13 residues. The germline V gene encodes CDR1 SGHDN and CDR2 FVKESK. The CDR3 region has the DNA TGTGCCAGCAGCCCCTATAGGAACACTGAAGCTTTCTTT. It is translated as CASSPYRNTEAFF.

This clone was counted a few times. The junction departs from germline at one end; a sequencing error may be responsible. The chain combines TRBV4-3 with TRBJ2-3, with 9 bases that match TRBD2. The CDR3 loop spans 15 amino acids. In germline, CDR1 is LGHNA, CDR2 YSLEER. CDR3 DNA sequence: TGCGCCAGCAGCCAAGGGCGGGGGGGCACCGATACGCAGTATTTT. Protein: CASSQGRGGTDTQYF.

In nucleotides, the CDR3 is TGTGCCAGCAGCCGGGACAGGGGAGGAAACACCATATATTTT. Encoded protein: CASSRDRGGNTIYF. The chain has TRBV2 and TRBJ1-3; 10 positions agree with TRBD1. Germline values: CDR1 SNHLY, CDR2 FYNNEI. CDR3 length equals 14 residues. V trimming: 6 bases; J trimming: 4 bases; junction bases outside the gene matches: 3.

CDR3: CASRRQGRNTEAFF. The CDR3 bases are TGTGCCAGCAGGAGACAGGGCCGGAACACTGAAGCTTTCTTT. The chain uses TRBV6-1 and TRBJ1-1, with TRBD1 identical over 7 bases. After removal of 6 bases from V and 1 base from J, the junction contained 5 bases not matched to a gene. This CDR3 spans 14 amino acids. Germline-derived CDR1 and CDR2 are MNHNS and SASEGT.

The gene calls are TRBV12-5 and TRBJ1-6; 9 positions match TRBD1. There are 17 residues in the CDR3. Germline CDR1 reads LGHNT; CDR2 reads FRNRAP. J was trimmed by 7 bases and V by 3 bases; bases with no gene match: 10. The CDR3 DNA reads TGTGCTAGTGGTTTTACGATACCGGGACAGGGCAATTCACCCCTCCACTTT. This gives the protein CASGFTIPGQGNSPLHF. Drawing the rest from reference TRBV12-5 and TRBJ1-6, the complete variable domain is DARVTQTPRHKVTEMGQEVTMRCQPILGHNTVFWYRQTMMQGLELLAYFRNRAPLDDSGMPKDRFSAEMPDATLATLKIQPSEPRDSAVYFCASGFTIPGQGNSPLHFGNGTRLTVT.

This clone appeared once. The chain links TRBV5-4 to TRBJ1-4, with TRBD1 identical over 9 bases. The CDR3 runs 15 residues. After removal of 4 bases from V and 8 bases from J, the junction contained 9 bases not matched to a gene. Per germline, CDR1 SGHNT and CDR2 YYREEE (reference sequence). CDR3 sequence reads: CASSPGQGSEEKLFF. In DNA form, the CDR3 reads TGTGCCAGCAGCCCCGGACAGGGGAGCGAGGAAAAACTGTTTTTT.

The V gene is TRBV5-1, the J gene TRBJ1-1, with D possibly being TRBD1 (6 bases). Trimming took 3 bases from V and 5 from J, leaving 11 bases between them. CDR3 length: 13 amino acids. Germline CDR1 SGHRS, CDR2 YFSETQ. CDR3 region: CASSYRVETEAFF. CDR3 nucleotide sequence: TGCGCCAGCAGCTACAGGGTCGAGACTGAAGCTTTCTTT. Drawing the rest from reference TRBV5-1 and TRBJ1-1, the complete variable domain is KAGVTQTPRYLIKTRGQQVTLSCSPISGHRSVSWYQQTPGQGLQFLFEYFSETQRNKGNFPGRFSGRQFSNSRSEMNVSTLELGDSALYLCASSYRVETEAFFGQGTRLTVV.

The V gene is TRBV9, the J gene TRBJ2-2; 11 positions match TRBD1. This CDR3 is built from 17 residues. Germline-derived CDR1 and CDR2 are SGDLS and YYNGEE. J gave up 8 bases and V 4 bases, and 13 bases lay outside the gene matches. CDR3 sequence reads: CASSQTRDRGRVGELFF. The CDR3 DNA follows: TGTGCCAGCAGCCAAACCCGGGACAGGGGGAGAGTTGGGGAGCTGTTTTTT.

This clone showed up just a few times. The genes are TRBV25-1 and TRBJ1-1; D gene ambiguous. CDR1 and CDR2 (germline): MGHDK, SYGVNS. The CDR3 extends over 13 amino acids. The V gene lost 0 bases and the J gene lost 3 bases, with 5 bases spanning the gap. This CDR3 is CASSEYEDTEAFF. The CDR3, as DNA: TGTGCCAGCAGTGAATATGAGGACACTGAAGCTTTCTTT.

This rearrangement joins TRBV5-4 to TRBJ1-4, with D hard to call. The CDR3 totals 12 residues. Trimming pared 0 bases from V and 8 bases from J, leaving 5 bases between. From germline, CDR1 is SGHNT and CDR2 YYREEE (reference sequence). This CDR3 is CASSLEQEKLFF. CDR3 sequence (DNA): TGTGCCAGCAGCTTGGAACAGGAAAAACTGTTTTTT.

The chain joins TRBV30 to TRBJ2-7, with 7 bases aligning to TRBD2. V shed 1 base, J shed 3 bases, and the junction held 3 bases outside the gene matches. The CDR3 has 13 amino acids. Germline V lookup: CDR1 GTSNPN, CDR2 SVGIG (reference sequence). The CDR3 sequence: CAWSGLAGYEQYF. The CDR3 coding sequence is TGTGCCTGGAGTGGACTAGCTGGCTACGAGCAGTACTTC.

This clone was picked up a small number of times. This sequence joins TRBV7-2 and TRBJ1-4; 9 bases agree with TRBD1. The CDR3 has 14 residues. Germline trimming cut 6 bases from V and 6 bases from J; bases unmatched to any gene: 5. Per the germline V gene, CDR1 is SGHTA and CDR2 is FQGNSA. The CDR3 here is CASSPGQGDEKLFF. The CDR3 nucleotides are TGTGCCAGCAGTCCGGGACAGGGTGATGAAAAACTGTTTTTT.

The CDR3 here is CASSVYTGELFF. The CDR3 region has the DNA TGTGCCAGCAGCGTCTACACCGGGGAGCTGTTTTTT. The chain links TRBV9 to TRBJ2-2; D unclear. The CDR3 runs 12 residues. The V end was cut by 2 bases, the J end by 3 bases, with 2 bases between. In germline, CDR1 is SGDLS, CDR2 YYNGEE.

The chain carries TRBV7-8 and TRBJ1-2; TRBD1 agrees at 7 bases. After removal of 5 bases from V and 2 bases from J, the junction contained 11 bases not matched to a gene. CDR1 is SGHVS, CDR2 FQNEAQ, per germline. The CDR3 is made up of 16 amino acids. CDR3 in DNA: TGTGCCAGCAGCCCAGACCCAGGGACAGCCAACTATGGCTACACCTTC. Protein product: CASSPDPGTANYGYTF.